A single sample gave rise to the 6 T cell receptor beta chains below, sequenced in a study of cytomegalovirus exposure and HLA in healthy donors. Use of 60 Vbeta and 13 Jbeta primers characterized the PCR. Assay: immunoSEQ multiplex PCR; the TCRdb copy retains only in-frame clones and omits some. In the table there are 160,000 or so clones, roughly 75% of which are singletons. Sequencing was done on a sample of PBMCs. The source is a man aged 35 to 55 in good health and CMV-seronegative.

V gene TRBV7-8 combines with J gene TRBJ1-2; 9 nucleotides match TRBD1. Unmatched junction bases numbered 4, after V lost 5 bases and J lost 6 bases. Per germline, CDR1 SGHVS and CDR2 FQNEAQ. The CDR3 consists of 13 residues. DNA of the CDR3: TGTGCCAGCAGCCTAAGACAGGGGGATGGCTACACCTTC. It codes for CASSLRQGDGYTF.

J is TRBJ1-1 and V is TRBV5-1; TRBD1 matches 8 bases. The CDR3 is made up of 15 amino acids. Looked up from germline, CDR1 is SGHRS and CDR2 is YFSETQ. With V trimmed by 4 bases and J by 4 bases, 9 bases remained unmatched. In nucleotides, the CDR3 is TGCGCCAGCAGCCTATCTGGACAGGGCGGCACTGAAGCTTTCTTT. Protein: CASSLSGQGGTEAFF.

This clone has only a few counts. The CDR3: CASSFVAAQFQETQYF. Written as DNA, the CDR3 is TGTGCCAGCAGCTTCGTGGCAGCGCAATTCCAAGAGACCCAGTACTTC. The gene calls are TRBV11-3 and TRBJ2-5, with D hard to call. The CDR3 consists of 16 residues. Germline-derived CDR1 and CDR2 are SGHNT and YENEEA. The germline V and J ends were trimmed by 3 bases and 1 base, with 15 bases remaining between them.

This rearrangement joins TRBV30 to TRBJ2-2; 12 bases line up with TRBD2. Per the germline V gene, CDR1 is GTSNPN and CDR2 is SVGIG (reference sequence). After removal of 0 bases from V and 6 bases from J, the junction contained 8 bases not matched to a gene. This CDR3 is built from 17 residues. CDR3 in amino acids: CAWSVLELAGGPGELFF. The CDR3 nucleotides read TGTGCCTGGAGTGTACTGGAGCTAGCGGGAGGGCCCGGGGAGCTGTTTTTT.

The chain couples TRBV18 to TRBJ2-5, with D possibly being TRBD2 (6 bases). V was trimmed by 3 bases and J by 7 bases, leaving 21 bases between them. CDR3 length equals 16 residues. Germline CDR1 is KGHSH and CDR2 is LQKENI. CDR3 region: CASSPQPGVAEGTQYF. The CDR3 region has the DNA TGTGCCAGCTCACCCCAACCCGGAGTAGCGGAAGGGACCCAGTACTTC.

The V call is TRBV29-1, the J call TRBJ1-1; 7 bases agree with TRBD1. From germline, CDR1 is SQVTM and CDR2 ANQGSEA. The CDR3 covers 14 residues. J was trimmed by 3 bases and V by 7 bases; bases with no gene match: 11. The CDR3: CSGLRQGVDTEAFF. The CDR3 DNA reads as TGCAGCGGGTTGAGGCAGGGGGTAGACACTGAAGCTTTCTTT.